The rows below give T cell receptor beta chains drawn from one sample of a study of neurological immune-mediated disorders. One entry per CDR3 protein results from TCRdb running MiXCR on the 5' RACE reads. The table lists fewer than 40,000 distinct CDR3 sequences, about 12% of them singletons. The sequenced sample was PBMCs. The receptor set was obtained from a middle-aged woman in good health. Each CDR3 is given with its conserved first and last residue. D genes are given only for firm matches. Size tells how often a clone was seen (once, few, many) or the class of an expanded clone, and some rows leave it out.

many	TRBV4-3	-	TRBJ1-3	CASSQDPGVYGNTIYF	TGCGCCAGCAGCCAAGATCCAGGGGTCTATGGAAACACCATATATTTT
-	TRBV7-9	-	TRBJ2-3	CASSPMFGVTDTQYF	TGTGCCAGCAGCCCCATGTTCGGGGTCACAGATACGCAGTATTTT
many	TRBV6-5	-	TRBJ2-5	CASSYLRQDQETQYF	TGTGCCAGCAGTTACCTTCGACAAGACCAAGAGACCCAGTACTTC
many	TRBV7-3	-	TRBJ1-2	CASSAGGQNYGYTF	TGTGCCAGCAGCGCCGGAGGGCAGAACTATGGCTACACCTTC
medium-sized	TRBV7-8	TRBD1	TRBJ2-4	CASSLGQGSADF	TGTGCCAGCAGCCTAGGACAGGGATCGGCGGACTTC
many	TRBV18	TRBD2	TRBJ2-5	CASSPRGGGGETQYF	TGTGCCAGCTCACCACGCGGTGGGGGGGGAGAGACCCAGTACTTC
many	TRBV29-1	TRBD2	TRBJ2-7	CSVAGQTYEQYF	TGCAGCGTAGCGGGGCAAACCTACGAGCAGTACTTC
many	TRBV6-5	TRBD1	TRBJ1-2	CASSYGPGDRGTYGYTF	TGTGCCAGCAGTTACGGGCCGGGGGACAGGGGTACCTATGGCTACACCTTC
few	TRBV6-1	TRBD2	TRBJ2-3	CASSKRGGTDTQYF	TGTGCCAGCAGTAAGCGGGGCGGCACAGATACGCAGTATTTT
many	TRBV5-1	-	TRBJ1-5	CASSLDFWSNQPQHF	TGCGCCAGCAGCTTGGATTTCTGGAGCAATCAGCCCCAGCATTTT
many	TRBV20-1	-	TRBJ1-1	CSAPTSGDGEAFF	TGCAGTGCACCAACCTCAGGGGATGGGGAAGCTTTCTTT
many	TRBV29-1	TRBD1	TRBJ2-7	CSALGQGSSYEQYF	TGCAGCGCGCTGGGACAGGGGTCCTCCTACGAGCAGTACTTC
many	TRBV5-5	-	TRBJ1-2	CASSLARRGTDGYTF	TGTGCCAGCAGCTTGGCCAGGAGGGGGACGGATGGCTACACCTTC
many	TRBV10-3	-	TRBJ1-4	CAISDRRQQSEKLFF	TGTGCCATCAGTGATAGAAGACAGCAAAGTGAAAAACTGTTTTTT
-	TRBV10-3	TRBD2	TRBJ2-7	CAIRDVAGAEQQYF	TGTGCCATCAGGGACGTAGCGGGTGCGGAGCAGCAGTACTTC
few	TRBV6-5	-	TRBJ2-7	CASSPEAAGVHEQYF	TGTGCCAGCAGCCCCGAGGCAGCAGGGGTGCACGAGCAGTACTTC
many	TRBV6-5	-	TRBJ1-1	CASSPSSLRDNTEAFF	TGTGCCAGCAGTCCGAGCTCCCTCAGGGATAACACTGAAGCTTTCTTT
-	TRBV3-1	-	TRBJ1-6	CASSSGQPLDNSPLHF	TGTGCCAGCAGCTCTGGACAGCCTCTCGATAATTCACCCCTCCACTTT
-	TRBV15	-	TRBJ1-1	CATSRDKDLQAFF	TGTGCCACCAGCAGAGATAAGGATCTCCAGGCCTTCTTT
many	TRBV5-1	TRBD1	TRBJ1-2	CASSLEGQAYGYTF	TGCGCCAGCAGCTTGGAGGGACAGGCCTATGGCTACACCTTC
many	TRBV20-1	-	TRBJ1-2	CSARDLNRVSNYGYTF	TGCAGTGCTAGAGATCTCAACAGGGTCTCTAACTATGGCTACACCTTC
many	TRBV4-1	TRBD1	TRBJ1-3	CASSQGGTVARNTIYF	TGCGCCAGCAGCCAAGGGGGGACAGTTGCCAGAAACACCATATATTTT
many	TRBV7-2	TRBD2	TRBJ2-1	CASSFYPSGGARNEQFF	TGTGCCAGCAGCTTTTACCCTAGCGGGGGGGCCCGCAATGAGCAGTTCTTC
many	TRBV29-1	TRBD2	TRBJ2-2	CSVGGLAYTGELFF	TGCAGCGTTGGCGGACTAGCCTACACCGGGGAGCTGTTTTTT
many	TRBV2	-	TRBJ1-1	CASGRGPSVGTEAFF	TGTGCCAGCGGTCGGGGGCCCAGTGTCGGCACTGAAGCTTTCTTT
many	TRBV20-1	-	TRBJ1-1	CSAPSPRQPRNTEAFF	TGCAGTGCCCCCAGCCCGAGACAGCCGAGGAACACTGAAGCTTTCTTT
many	TRBV20-1	-	TRBJ2-7	CSARDPGTGSYEQYF	TGCAGTGCTAGAGATCCAGGGACTGGGTCCTACGAGCAGTACTTC
many	TRBV5-5	-	TRBJ2-2	CASSPGWTGELFF	TGTGCCAGCAGCCCGGGGTGGACCGGGGAGCTGTTTTTT
many	TRBV5-1	-	TRBJ2-5	CASSQGQGGQETQYF	TGCGCCAGCAGCCAGGGGCAGGGGGGGCAAGAGACCCAGTACTTC
many	TRBV27	-	TRBJ2-7	CASSLSFRNEQYF	TGTGCCAGCAGTTTATCGTTCAGGAACGAGCAGTACTTC
many	TRBV5-1	TRBD1	TRBJ1-1	CASSLGQGAGRAEAFF	TGCGCCAGCAGCTTGGGACAGGGGGCTGGAAGGGCTGAAGCTTTCTTT
many	TRBV5-1	-	TRBJ2-3	CASSWRGLSTDTQYF	TGCGCCAGCAGCTGGAGGGGCCTGAGCACAGATACGCAGTATTTT
many	TRBV10-3	-	TRBJ1-1	CAIKADMNTEAFF	TGTGCCATCAAGGCGGACATGAACACTGAAGCTTTCTTT
many	TRBV29-1	TRBD1	TRBJ2-3	CSVEGQGVADTQYF	TGCAGCGTGGAAGGACAGGGGGTGGCAGATACGCAGTATTTT
many	TRBV3-1	TRBD1	TRBJ2-1	CASSDPGQGAHEQFF	TGTGCCAGCAGCGATCCGGGACAGGGGGCACATGAGCAGTTCTTC
many	TRBV4-3	-	TRBJ2-7	CASSQDLAPNYEQYF	TGCGCCAGCAGCCAAGATCTCGCCCCCAACTACGAGCAGTACTTC
many	TRBV5-1	-	TRBJ2-5	CASRGSFQETQYF	TGCGCCAGCCGGGGGAGTTTCCAAGAGACCCAGTACTTC